The 5 T cell receptor beta chains presented below share a single source sample, sequenced in a study of T cells in Graves' hyperthyroidism and ophthalmopathy. Authors of the study amplified TCR beta CDR3 regions from RNA transcripts. TCR CDR3 regions were first amplified by RT-PCR with HTBI primers. TCRdb fed the multiplex PCR reads into MiXCR, producing one record per CDR3 protein. The repertoire holds 400,000 to 500,000 distinct CDR3 sequences, with approximately 15% as singletons. Sequencing was carried out using blood. The receptors were sampled from a woman under 30 with Graves' hyperthyroidism.

This clonotype was seen many times. This chain connects TRBV13 to TRBJ2-3; either TRBD1 or TRBD2 may fit D (6 bases each). This CDR3 is 14 amino acids long. Looked up from germline, CDR1 is PRHDT and CDR2 is FYEKMQ (reference sequence). Trimming removed 9 bases from V and 4 bases from J, with 17 bases in between. CDR3 region: CASLTGSGADTQYF. CDR3 nucleotide sequence: TGTGCCAGTCTGACAGGATCGGGGGCAGATACGCAGTATTTT.

This clonotype has a count of ten or more. The chain recombines TRBV27 with TRBJ1-5; 7 positions agree with TRBD1. The CDR3 covers 14 residues. In germline, CDR1 is MNHEY, CDR2 SMNVEV (reference sequence). V lost 3 bases to trimming and J lost 7 bases; unmatched junction nucleotides: 6. The CDR3 protein is CASSFQVGGQPQHF. DNA of the CDR3: TGTGCCAGCAGTTTTCAGGTAGGGGGCCAGCCCCAGCATTTT.

In this sample, this clonotype turned up many times. CDR3: CASSDGQGVWGYTF. CDR3 sequence (DNA): TGTGCCAGCAGCGACGGACAGGGGGTTTGGGGCTACACCTTC. This chain links TRBV11-2 with TRBJ1-2, with TRBD1 matching over 10 bases. CDR3 length: 14 residues. Trimming cost V 5 bases and J 8 bases; bases outside gene matches: 8. Germline assignment: CDR1 SGHAT and CDR2 FQNNGV.

This clonotype has at least ten counts. This chain links TRBV27 with TRBJ2-7, with TRBD2 identical over 7 bases. From germline, CDR1 is MNHEY and CDR2 SMNVEV (reference sequence). The ends lost 3 bases at V and 0 bases at J; junction bases unmatched: 8. This CDR3 has 16 amino acids. CDR3 residues: CASSLAGARSSYEQYF. The CDR3, as DNA: TGTGCCAGCAGTTTGGCGGGAGCGAGATCCTCCTACGAGCAGTACTTC.

This clonotype was seen ten or more times. The gene calls are TRBV15 and TRBJ1-2; possibly TRBD1 for D (6 bases). The V end lost 4 bases, the J end lost 1 base, and 13 bases lay between the germline ends. The germline gives CDR1 LNHNV, CDR2 YYDKDF (reference sequence). The CDR3 has 15 residues. CDR3 in DNA: TGTGCCACCAGCACTTGGGACACCGGTAACTATGGCTACACCTTC. Amino acid sequence: CATSTWDTGNYGYTF. The complete variable domain, with remaining parts taken from reference TRBV15 and TRBJ1-2, reads DAMVIQNPRYQVTQFGKPVTLSCSQTLNHNVMYWYQQKSSQAPKLLFHYYDKDFNNEADTPDNFQSRRPNTSFCFLDIRSPGLGDTAMYLCATSTWDTGNYGYTFGSGTRLTVV.